This T cell receptor (beta chain) stems from a study of cytomegalovirus exposure and HLA in healthy donors. V was trimmed by 6 bases and J by 7 bases, leaving 10 bases between them. Germline CDR1 and CDR2: SEHNR and FQNEAQ (reference sequence). This CDR3 has 12 amino acids. The PCR made use of 60 Vbeta and 13 Jbeta primers. TCRdb keeps only in-frame clones here, not all; method: immunoSEQ multiplex PCR. The sample shows about 170,000 clones, roughly three quarters of them seen only once. Donors in the study were healthy people who gave bone marrow. This rearrangement joins TRBV7-9 to TRBJ2-1; D is unclear. The sequencing sample was made of PBMCs. The sequence was obtained from a man aged 35-49 years in good health and CMV-seropositive. CDR3 coding DNA: TGTGCCAGCAGTCCCAGGTCTAATGAGCAGTTCTTC. Residues: CASSPRSNEQFF.